These 24 T cell receptor beta chains share one sample of origin, sequenced in a study of T cells in Graves' hyperthyroidism and ophthalmopathy. Amplified TCR beta CDR3 regions derived from RNA transcripts. Carried out on the TCR CDR3, a first-round RT-PCR used the HTBI primer set. TCRdb reanalysed the multiplex PCR reads using MiXCR and keeps one entry per CDR3 protein. The sample holds around 390,000 distinct CDR3 sequences, approximately 14% seen once. The specimen sequenced was blood. These receptor sequences come from a woman in her thirties with Graves' ophthalmopathy.

This clonotype was detected ten times or more. This chain connects TRBV6-1 to TRBJ1-1, with a weak D call TRBD1 (5 bases). The CDR3 length is 15 residues. Germline V gene sequence: CDR1 MNHNS, CDR2 SASEGT. Deletions cut 6 bases from V and 4 bases from J, with 18 bases between. CDR3 nucleotide sequence: TGTGCCAGCAGGAACCGCAGGGCAGAGGGCACTGAAGCTTTCTTT. Amino acid sequence: CASRNRRAEGTEAFF.

The chain couples TRBV6-1 to TRBJ1-2; no clear D gene. This CDR3 is built from 15 residues. V was clipped by 6 bases and J by 0 bases, with 14 bases between them. Germline assignment: CDR1 MNHNS and CDR2 SASEGT. The CDR3 nucleotides are TGTGCCAGCAGGCCCGGGCTAGTACCTAACTATGGCTACACCTTC. This encodes CASRPGLVPNYGYTF.

This clonotype has at least ten counts. The chain employs TRBV20-1 and TRBJ1-4; D remains ambiguous. The CDR3 has 11 residues. The V gene lost 6 bases and the J gene lost 8 bases, with 10 bases spanning the gap. Per the germline V gene, CDR1 is DFQATT and CDR2 is SNEGSKA (reference sequence). CDR3 nucleotides: TGCAGTGCCCCTATGGTAGAAAAACTGTTTTTT. This translates into CSAPMVEKLFF.

This clonotype was recorded many times. V gene TRBV11-3 combines with J gene TRBJ2-2; TRBD2 aligns across 9 bases. With 3 bases clipped from V and 4 bases from J, the junction kept 3 bases outside the gene matches. Germline V gene data show CDR1 as SGHNT and CDR2 as YENEEA. The CDR3 consists of 15 residues. CDR3 sequence reads: CASSFLAGPTGELFF. Written as DNA, the CDR3 is TGTGCCAGCAGCTTCCTAGCGGGACCCACCGGGGAGCTGTTTTTT. Full variable domain (missing parts from reference TRBV11-3 and TRBJ2-2): EAGVVQSPRYKIIEKKQPVAFWCNPISGHNTLYWYLQNLGQGPELLIRYENEEAVDDSQLPKDRFSAERLKGVDSTLKIQPAELGDSAVYLCASSFLAGPTGELFFGEGSRLTVL.

This clonotype was detected many times. V is TRBV2 and J is TRBJ1-3; weak D call: TRBD1 (5 bases). The ends were cut back, 10 bases at V and 0 bases at J, with 16 bases in the middle. There are 15 residues in the CDR3. The V gene's germline CDR1 is SNHLY and CDR2 FYNNEI. CDR3 nucleotides: TGTGCCATCCAAGGGAGTACAGGCTCTGGAAACACCATATATTTT. Translated: CAIQGSTGSGNTIYF.

V usage is TRBV11-2 and J usage is TRBJ2-5; D is possibly TRBD2 (5 bases). CDR1 and CDR2 from the germline V gene are SGHAT and FQNNGV. CDR3 length: 15 residues. Deletions cut 5 bases from V and 6 bases from J, with 19 bases between. The CDR3 DNA sequence: TGTGCCAGCAGCACCCCTCGTGAGGGCTCAAAGACCCAGTACTTC. Translated, it gives CASSTPREGSKTQYF.

There are many counts of this clonotype. The chain uses TRBV30 and TRBJ2-3; 14 bases are shared with TRBD2. This CDR3 has 16 residues. CDR1 is GTSNPN, CDR2 SVGIG, per germline (reference sequence). V lost 4 bases and J lost 1; bases outside the gene matches: 4. For the CDR3, the DNA is TGTGCCTGGACTGGGACTAGCGGGGGAGGCACAGATACGCAGTATTTT. It yields the protein CAWTGTSGGGTDTQYF. The whole variable domain, filled in from reference TRBV30 and TRBJ2-3, reads SQTIHQWPATLVQPVGSPLSLECTVEGTSNPNLYWYRQAAGRGLQLLFYSVGIGQISSEVPQNLSASRPQDRQFILSSKKLLLSDSGFYLCAWTGTSGGGTDTQYFGPGTRLTVL.

This clonotype was seen many times. J is TRBJ1-5 and V is TRBV27; D gene unclear. Germline CDR1 is MNHEY and CDR2 is SMNVEV (reference sequence). Trimming stripped 2 bases from V and 5 bases from J, with 22 bases between. The CDR3 contains 18 residues. The chain's CDR3 is CASSLIGRKSVYYQPQHF. The CDR3 region has the DNA TGTGCCAGCAGTTTAATAGGCAGGAAAAGCGTATATTATCAGCCCCAGCATTTT.

This clonotype appeared many times. This chain uses TRBV28 with TRBJ2-7, with a weak D call TRBD2 (6 bases). The CDR3 runs to 11 residues. Germline V gene data show CDR1 as MDHEN and CDR2 as SYDVKM. Trimming removed 8 bases from V and 9 bases from J, with 14 bases in between. The CDR3 loop reads CASHAGLRQYF. CDR3 DNA: TGTGCCAGCCACGCGGGGTTAAGGCAGTACTTC.

CDR3 sequence: CASSPSTSGEETQYF. CDR3 coding DNA: TGTGCCAGCAGTCCATCGACTAGCGGAGAAGAGACCCAGTACTTC. V usage is TRBV27 and J usage is TRBJ2-5, with TRBD2 matching 9 bases. CDR3 length equals 15 residues. Trimming cost V 5 bases and J 3 bases; bases outside gene matches: 7. From germline, CDR1 is MNHEY and CDR2 SMNVEV (reference sequence).

This clonotype was seen only a few times. The chain joins TRBV9 to TRBJ1-1; 12 bases fit TRBD1. Germline values: CDR1 SGDLS, CDR2 YYNGEE. The V segment lost 7 bases and the J segment 0 bases; nucleotides outside the gene matches: 1. The CDR3 spans 14 residues. DNA for the CDR3: TGTGCCAGCGGGACAGGGGGCTTGAACACTGAAGCTTTCTTT. Translated: CASGTGGLNTEAFF.

The V call is TRBV5-1, the J call TRBJ1-5; TRBD1 might be the D (6 bases). The CDR3 sequence is 12 residues long. The ends were cut back, 2 bases at V and 11 bases at J, with 11 bases in the middle. Germline V gene data show CDR1 as SGHRS and CDR2 as YFSETQ. CDR3 nucleotides: TGCGCCAGCAGCTTCAACAGGGAGGCCCAGCATTTT. This translates into CASSFNREAQHF.

This clonotype appeared many times. The chain carries TRBV20-1 and TRBJ2-7; D is undetermined. CDR1 is DFQATT, CDR2 SNEGSKA, per germline (reference sequence). This CDR3 contains 12 residues. Deletions cut 3 bases from V and 3 bases from J, with 9 bases between. CDR3: CSASSIGYEQYF. CDR3 DNA sequence: TGCAGTGCTAGCTCAATCGGCTACGAGCAGTACTTC.

This clonotype was recorded at least ten times. The V gene is TRBV6-1, the J gene TRBJ2-7; D is possibly TRBD2 (5 bases). This CDR3 region has 15 residues. The germline gives CDR1 MNHNS, CDR2 SASEGT. V lost 5 bases and J 0 bases, leaving 14 bases between the germline ends. The CDR3 loop is CASSSGIRDSYEQYF. The CDR3 DNA reads as TGTGCCAGCAGTTCAGGCATCCGGGACTCCTACGAGCAGTACTTC.

This clonotype was counted ten times or more. The chain carries TRBV29-1 and TRBJ1-2; D is unresolved. The CDR3 contains 14 residues. Between the trimmed V and J ends, which lost 2 bases and 3 bases, there was a span of 13 bases. Germline loops: CDR1 SQVTM, CDR2 ANQGSEA. CDR3 in amino acids: CSVEIRTSDYGYTF. In nucleotides, the CDR3 is TGCAGCGTTGAAATCCGAACCTCAGACTATGGCTACACCTTC. Full variable domain (rest looked up from reference TRBV29-1 and TRBJ1-2): SAVISQKPSRDICQRGTSLTIQCQVDSQVTMMFWYRQQPGQSLTLIATANQGSEATYESGFVIDKFPISRPNLTFSTLTVSNMSPEDSSIYLCSVEIRTSDYGYTFGSGTRLTVV.

This clonotype was seen only a few times. V and J are TRBV12-3 or TRBV12-4 and TRBJ2-2, with unresolved D. Trimming took 5 bases from V and 7 from J, leaving 11 bases between them. The CDR3 is 13 residues long. The CDR3 DNA reads TGTGCCAGCAGTCCAAAGGCGTTCGGGGAGCTGTTTTTT. Protein sequence: CASSPKAFGELFF.

This clonotype was detected many times. The rearrangement joins TRBV7-8 to TRBJ2-7, with a tentative D call TRBD1 (6 bases). The CDR3 contains 16 residues. Germline CDR1 reads SGHVS; CDR2 reads FQNEAQ. Trimming took off 3 bases at V and 5 bases at J, with 20 bases between the two ends. As DNA, the CDR3 is TGTGCCAGCAGCTTTTGGGTCCGGGACAAATACGACGAGCAGTACTTC. Translation gives CASSFWVRDKYDEQYF. Combining the CDR3 with reference TRBV7-8 and TRBJ2-7 gives the whole variable domain GAGVSQSPRYKVAKRGQDVALRCDPISGHVSLFWYQQALGQGPEFLTYFQNEAQLDKSGLPSDRFFAERPEGSVSTLKIQRTQQEDSAVYLCASSFWVRDKYDEQYFGPGTRLTVT.

The sample holds many counts of this clonotype. The CDR3 DNA reads as TGTGCCAGCAGCTCGTTTTCCACAGATACGCAGTATTTT. Translated, it gives CASSSFSTDTQYF. V is TRBV7-2 and J is TRBJ2-3; no reliable D call. The CDR3 is made up of 13 amino acids. Germline V gives CDR1 SGHTA, CDR2 FQGNSA. Between the trimmed V and J ends, which lost 4 bases and 2 bases, there was a span of 7 bases.

The table lists this clonotype with a few counts. This chain links TRBV19 with TRBJ2-2; TRBD2 matches at 11 bases. CDR1 is LNHDA, CDR2 SQIVND, per germline (reference sequence). The CDR3 extends over 17 amino acids. The J segment lost 3 bases and the V segment lost 5 bases, leaving 8 bases of the junction unmatched. The CDR3 reads CASSPIAGGLDTGELFF. In DNA form, the CDR3 reads TGTGCCAGTAGTCCCATAGCGGGGGGGCTGGACACCGGGGAGCTGTTTTTT.

In this sample, this clonotype turned up a few times. The chain is built from TRBV6-2 or TRBV6-3 and TRBJ1-3, with no clear D. The V end lost 7 bases, the J end lost 0 bases, and 10 bases lay between the germline ends. Germline-derived CDR1 and CDR2 are MNHEY and SVGEGT. The CDR3 has 14 amino acids. CDR3 nucleotide sequence: TGTGCCAGCAACCTAGACCGCTCTGGAAACACCATATATTTT. Protein sequence: CASNLDRSGNTIYF.

This clonotype was seen a few times. The rearrangement links TRBV6-2 or TRBV6-3 to TRBJ2-1; D gene ambiguous. V gave up 2 bases and J gave up 5 bases, with 10 bases separating them. CDR1 is MNHEY and CDR2 is SVGEGT in the germline V gene. There are 14 residues in the CDR3. The CDR3 bases are TGTGCCAGCAGTTACAGGTCAGCGAACAATGAGCAGTTCTTC. This codes for CASSYRSANNEQFF.

This clonotype appeared many times. The V call is TRBV6-1, the J call TRBJ1-2; the match to TRBD1 covers 8 bases. The length of the CDR3 is 15 residues. Germline V gene sequence: CDR1 MNHNS, CDR2 SASEGT. The junction had 11 bases not matched to a gene; V was cut back by 5 bases and J by 6 bases. Here the CDR3 reads CASSYPPTGADGYTF. In nucleotides, the CDR3 is TGTGCCAGCAGTTATCCCCCGACAGGGGCGGATGGCTACACCTTC.

This chain joins TRBV28 and TRBJ1-4; tentatively, D is TRBD1 (6 bases). Germline CDR1 is MDHEN and CDR2 is SYDVKM. The CDR3 is 14 residues long. V was cut by 6 bases and J by 5 bases, with 13 bases left in between. The CDR3 loop is CASSTTGGNEKLFF. As DNA, the CDR3 is TGTGCCAGCAGCACGACAGGCGGAAATGAAAAACTGTTTTTT.

This clonotype was seen at least ten times. This chain links TRBV5-1 with TRBJ1-1, with D maybe TRBD1 (5 bases). CDR3 size: 14 residues. CDR1 is SGHRS, CDR2 YFSETQ, per germline. V was shortened by 5 bases and J by 0 bases, with 11 bases between the two germline ends. CDR3 residues: CASRTGRMNTEAFF. The CDR3 nucleotides are TGCGCCAGCAGGACGGGACGGATGAACACTGAAGCTTTCTTT.